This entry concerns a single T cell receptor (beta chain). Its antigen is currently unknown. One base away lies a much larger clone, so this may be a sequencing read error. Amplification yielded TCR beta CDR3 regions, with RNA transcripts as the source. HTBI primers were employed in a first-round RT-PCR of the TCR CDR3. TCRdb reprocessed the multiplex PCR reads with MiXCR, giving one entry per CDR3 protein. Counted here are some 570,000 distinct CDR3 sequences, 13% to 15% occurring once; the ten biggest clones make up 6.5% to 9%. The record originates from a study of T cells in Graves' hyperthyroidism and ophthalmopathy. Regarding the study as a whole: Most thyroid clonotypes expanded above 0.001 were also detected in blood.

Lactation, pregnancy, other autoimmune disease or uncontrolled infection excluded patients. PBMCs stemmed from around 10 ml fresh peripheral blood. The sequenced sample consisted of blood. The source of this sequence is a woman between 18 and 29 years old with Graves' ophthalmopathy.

CDR3 DNA: TGTGCCAGCAGCTACGGGACAGGGATAGGTGGCCACACCTTC. Encoded protein: CASSYGTGIGGHTF. The chain recombines TRBV11-2 with TRBJ1-2; 9 bases align to TRBD1. The CDR3 length is 14 residues. From germline, CDR1 is SGHAT and CDR2 FQNNGV.